Listed below are T cell receptor beta chains from one sample, sequenced in a study of T cells in tuberculosis. Produced via immunoSEQ multiplex PCR; TCRdb's table is partial and in-frame only. The table has around 35,000 clones, 75% to 95% seen once; the top ten hold about 2.4%. The sequencing used PBMCs, collected at tuberculosis diagnosis. These receptors were taken from an adult with tuberculosis. Each CDR3 is given with its conserved first and last residue. D genes are given only for firm matches. Not all rows give a size; the values are once, few, many and, for expanded clones, a class.

abundance: -; j_gene: TRBJ2-3; d_gene: TRBD2; v_gene: TRBV9; CDR3nt: TGTGCCAGCAGCAAAGGGGCTAGCGGAATCCGCACAGATACGCAGTATTTT; CDR3aa: CASSKGASGIRTDTQYF
abundance: -; j_gene: TRBJ2-1; d_gene: TRBD1; v_gene: TRBV28; CDR3nt: TGTGCCAGCAGTCCCGGGACAGGGTCTGCCAATGAGCAGTTCTTC; CDR3aa: CASSPGTGSANEQFF
abundance: -; j_gene: TRBJ1-5; d_gene: -; v_gene: TRBV28; CDR3nt: TGTGCCAGCAGTCAAAACAATCAGCCCCAGCATTTT; CDR3aa: CASSQNNQPQHF
abundance: -; j_gene: TRBJ1-2; d_gene: -; v_gene: TRBV6-1; CDR3nt: TGTGCCAGCAGTGAAGCGGTAACTGACTATGGCTACACCTTC; CDR3aa: CASSEAVTDYGYTF
abundance: -; j_gene: TRBJ1-6; d_gene: -; v_gene: TRBV19; CDR3nt: TGTGCCAGTAGTTATGGGACACTTTATTCACCCCTCCACTTT; CDR3aa: CASSYGTLYSPLHF
abundance: -; j_gene: TRBJ2-7; d_gene: -; v_gene: TRBV4-1; CDR3nt: TGCGCCAGCAGCCAAGAAAGTGGAGCGTTTTACGAGCAGTACTTC; CDR3aa: CASSQESGAFYEQYF
abundance: -; j_gene: TRBJ1-4; d_gene: TRBD1; v_gene: TRBV4-1; CDR3nt: TGCGCCAGCAGCCCTCTCAGGGGGATTAATGAAAAACTGTTTTTT; CDR3aa: CASSPLRGINEKLFF
abundance: -; j_gene: TRBJ2-1; d_gene: TRBD1; v_gene: TRBV15; CDR3nt: TGTGCCACCAGCAGAGAACCCGACAGGGGGTACAATGAGCAGTTCTTC; CDR3aa: CATSREPDRGYNEQFF
abundance: -; j_gene: TRBJ2-2; d_gene: TRBD1; v_gene: TRBV4-1; CDR3nt: TGCGCCAGCAGCCAAGCGATCCGGACAGGGGGCATCAAACGGACCGGGGAGCTGTTTTTT; CDR3aa: CASSQAIRTGGIKRTGELFF
abundance: -; j_gene: TRBJ2-1; d_gene: TRBD1; v_gene: TRBV6-5; CDR3nt: TGTGCCAGCAACACCGGGACAGTTCACAATGAGCAGTTCTTC; CDR3aa: CASNTGTVHNEQFF
abundance: -; j_gene: TRBJ2-3; d_gene: -; v_gene: TRBV7-2; CDR3nt: TGTGCCAGCAGCGCGATGAAAGGCACAGATACGCAGTATTTT; CDR3aa: CASSAMKGTDTQYF
abundance: -; j_gene: TRBJ1-5; d_gene: -; v_gene: TRBV5-6; CDR3nt: TGTGCCAGCAGCTTGGACGGTAGCAATCAGCCCCAGCATTTT; CDR3aa: CASSLDGSNQPQHF
abundance: -; j_gene: TRBJ1-3; d_gene: TRBD1; v_gene: TRBV2; CDR3nt: TGTGCCAGCAGCCCCGGGACAGGGGGAAACACCATATATTTT; CDR3aa: CASSPGTGGNTIYF
abundance: few; j_gene: TRBJ1-3; d_gene: -; v_gene: TRBV30; CDR3nt: TGTGCCTGGAGTACGGGTTCTGGAAACACCATATATTTT; CDR3aa: CAWSTGSGNTIYF
abundance: -; j_gene: TRBJ1-1; d_gene: -; v_gene: TRBV29-1; CDR3nt: TGCAGCGTTGTTATGCGGGTCGGGGTTAACACTGAAGCTTTCTTT; CDR3aa: CSVVMRVGVNTEAFF
abundance: -; j_gene: TRBJ2-7; d_gene: TRBD2; v_gene: TRBV19; CDR3nt: TGTGCCAGTAGTATAGGCGGGGGAGGACTCGAGCAGTACTTC; CDR3aa: CASSIGGGGLEQYF
abundance: -; j_gene: TRBJ1-5; d_gene: TRBD1; v_gene: TRBV2; CDR3nt: TGTGCCAGCAGTGAGGACAGGCGCAATCAGCCCCAGCATTTT; CDR3aa: CASSEDRRNQPQHF
abundance: once; j_gene: TRBJ1-1; d_gene: -; v_gene: TRBV27; CDR3nt: TGTGCCAGCAGTCCTGGCCGGGGGAACACTGAAGCTTTCTTT; CDR3aa: CASSPGRGNTEAFF
abundance: -; j_gene: TRBJ2-3; d_gene: -; v_gene: TRBV5-4; CDR3nt: TGTGCCAGCAGCTTGACAGGGACAGATACGCAGTATTTT; CDR3aa: CASSLTGTDTQYF
abundance: -; j_gene: TRBJ2-3; d_gene: TRBD2; v_gene: TRBV19; CDR3nt: TGTGCCAGTAGTATAAGCGGGGGCGCATCAGATACGCAGTATTTT; CDR3aa: CASSISGGASDTQYF
abundance: -; j_gene: TRBJ2-7; d_gene: TRBD2; v_gene: TRBV2; CDR3nt: TGTGCCAGCAGTGGACTAGCGGGGGCCTACGAGCAGTACTTC; CDR3aa: CASSGLAGAYEQYF
abundance: -; j_gene: TRBJ2-7; d_gene: -; v_gene: TRBV5-5; CDR3nt: TGTGCCAGCAGCTTGTTTCCAGGCGACTACGAGCAGTACTTC; CDR3aa: CASSLFPGDYEQYF
abundance: -; j_gene: TRBJ1-2; d_gene: TRBD1; v_gene: TRBV5-6; CDR3nt: TGTGCCAGCAGCTTAGGACAGGGGACGTCCTATGGCTACACCTTC; CDR3aa: CASSLGQGTSYGYTF
abundance: -; j_gene: TRBJ1-6; d_gene: -; v_gene: TRBV5-6; CDR3nt: TGTGCCAGCGCCAACAGGAAGGAAGAGGCTTTTAATTCACCCCTCCACTTT; CDR3aa: CASANRKEEAFNSPLHF
abundance: once; j_gene: TRBJ2-4; d_gene: -; v_gene: TRBV28; CDR3nt: TGTGCCAGCAGATCGGGGTTAGCCAAAAACATTCAGTACTTC; CDR3aa: CASRSGLAKNIQYF
abundance: -; j_gene: TRBJ1-5; d_gene: TRBD1; v_gene: TRBV7-8; CDR3nt: TGTGCCAGCAGCCCTAACTCGGACAGGGTACTAAATCAGCCCCAGCATTTT; CDR3aa: CASSPNSDRVLNQPQHF
abundance: -; j_gene: TRBJ2-7; d_gene: -; v_gene: TRBV6-5; CDR3nt: TGTGCCAGCAGTTACTCTGGCGGGGTGACTTCCTACGAGCAGTACTTC; CDR3aa: CASSYSGGVTSYEQYF
abundance: -; j_gene: TRBJ2-1; d_gene: -; v_gene: TRBV10-2; CDR3nt: TGCGCCAGCAGTGAGTCCGAGGACTCCGCCGATGAGCAGTTCTTC; CDR3aa: CASSESEDSADEQFF
abundance: -; j_gene: TRBJ1-6; d_gene: TRBD1; v_gene: TRBV28; CDR3nt: TGTGCCAGCAGCCTCCCGGGACAGGGGGATTTACCCCTCCACTTT; CDR3aa: CASSLPGQGDLPLHF
abundance: -; j_gene: TRBJ2-1; d_gene: TRBD1; v_gene: TRBV12-5; CDR3nt: TGTGCTAGTGGCCTCAGGGGGAGCTCCTACAATGAGCAGTTCTTC; CDR3aa: CASGLRGSSYNEQFF
abundance: once; j_gene: TRBJ2-1; d_gene: TRBD2; v_gene: TRBV6-5; CDR3nt: TGTGCCAGCAGTATACGGGGGGGCAGCAATGAGCAGTTCTTC; CDR3aa: CASSIRGGSNEQFF
abundance: large; j_gene: TRBJ1-2; d_gene: -; v_gene: TRBV4-3; CDR3nt: TGCGCCAGCAGCCAAGAGCCAGATCCATTCTATGGCTACACCTTC; CDR3aa: CASSQEPDPFYGYTF
abundance: once; j_gene: TRBJ2-1; d_gene: -; v_gene: TRBV13; CDR3nt: TGTGCCAGCAGCTTAAATGGTCGGGGGCTAGCGGATGAGCAGTTCTTC; CDR3aa: CASSLNGRGLADEQFF
abundance: -; j_gene: TRBJ2-7; d_gene: -; v_gene: TRBV4-3; CDR3nt: TGCGCCAGCAGCCAAGAGGGGAAGGGGACCTACGAGCAGTACTTC; CDR3aa: CASSQEGKGTYEQYF
abundance: -; j_gene: TRBJ2-4; d_gene: -; v_gene: TRBV4-2; CDR3nt: TGTGCCAGCAGCCAAGCTGAGGAAAGACTAGCCAAAAACATTCAGTACTTC; CDR3aa: CASSQAEERLAKNIQYF
abundance: -; j_gene: TRBJ1-2; d_gene: -; v_gene: TRBV28; CDR3nt: TGTGCCAGCAGTTTTTCAGGGAACTATGGCTACACCTTC; CDR3aa: CASSFSGNYGYTF
abundance: once; j_gene: TRBJ2-2; d_gene: TRBD1; v_gene: TRBV19; CDR3nt: TGTGCCAGTAGTACCCGGACAGGGCGGACCGGGGAGCTGTTTTTT; CDR3aa: CASSTRTGRTGELFF
abundance: once; j_gene: TRBJ2-1; d_gene: TRBD1; v_gene: TRBV5-4; CDR3nt: TGTGCCAGCAGCCGACAGGGGAGCTCCTACAATGAGCAGTTCTTC; CDR3aa: CASSRQGSSYNEQFF
abundance: -; j_gene: TRBJ2-3; d_gene: TRBD2; v_gene: TRBV7-3; CDR3nt: TGTGCCAGCAGCTTAGTCGGGGGGGATGCAGATACGCAGTATTTT; CDR3aa: CASSLVGGDADTQYF
abundance: -; j_gene: TRBJ1-2; d_gene: -; v_gene: TRBV6-6; CDR3nt: TGTGCCAGCAGCCCGAGTGGGGGAGGAGGCTACACCTTC; CDR3aa: CASSPSGGGGYTF
abundance: once; j_gene: TRBJ2-3; d_gene: -; v_gene: TRBV11-3; CDR3nt: TGTGCCAGCAGCTTAGGGGTGTTACAGGGAGGCACAGATACGCAGTATTTT; CDR3aa: CASSLGVLQGGTDTQYF
abundance: -; j_gene: TRBJ1-4; d_gene: -; v_gene: TRBV15; CDR3nt: TGTGCCACCAGTAGGCAGGCCCATAATGAAAAACTGTTTTTT; CDR3aa: CATSRQAHNEKLFF
abundance: -; j_gene: TRBJ2-1; d_gene: TRBD2; v_gene: TRBV6-5; CDR3nt: TGTGCCAGCAGACGACTATGGCGGGGGGGCAATGAGCAGTTCTTC; CDR3aa: CASRRLWRGGNEQFF
abundance: -; j_gene: TRBJ1-2; d_gene: -; v_gene: TRBV5-8; CDR3nt: TGTGCCAGCAGCCCCGGCAGGGGCTATGGCTACACCTTC; CDR3aa: CASSPGRGYGYTF
abundance: -; j_gene: TRBJ2-5; d_gene: -; v_gene: TRBV2; CDR3nt: TGTGCCAGCAGTGAAACCCCCCTCTACAGCACCGCGAAAGAGACCCAGTACTTC; CDR3aa: CASSETPLYSTAKETQYF
abundance: -; j_gene: TRBJ2-3; d_gene: TRBD2; v_gene: TRBV6-5; CDR3nt: TGTGCCAGCAGTTACCGGCGGGGGGGCACAGATACGCAGTATTTT; CDR3aa: CASSYRRGGTDTQYF
abundance: -; j_gene: TRBJ1-2; d_gene: -; v_gene: TRBV5-1; CDR3nt: TGCGCCAGCAGCCAAGGGGGAGATGACTATGGCTACACCTTC; CDR3aa: CASSQGGDDYGYTF
abundance: -; j_gene: TRBJ2-2; d_gene: -; v_gene: TRBV4-2; CDR3nt: TGTGCCAGCAGCCAAGTTCAGGAAACCGGGGAGCTGTTTTTT; CDR3aa: CASSQVQETGELFF
abundance: -; j_gene: TRBJ2-3; d_gene: -; v_gene: TRBV4-1; CDR3nt: TGCGCCAGCAGCCAAGGGGCGGGGTTGGATACGCAGTATTTT; CDR3aa: CASSQGAGLDTQYF
abundance: -; j_gene: TRBJ1-2; d_gene: -; v_gene: TRBV5-4; CDR3nt: TGTGCCAGCAGCTTGGAGACATCGCCTCGACACTCTGGCTACACCTTC; CDR3aa: CASSLETSPRHSGYTF
abundance: -; j_gene: TRBJ1-4; d_gene: -; v_gene: TRBV30; CDR3nt: TGTGCCTGGAGTTTTGAGGGAAAGATGAATGAAAAACTGTTTTTT; CDR3aa: CAWSFEGKMNEKLFF
abundance: -; j_gene: TRBJ2-1; d_gene: TRBD2; v_gene: TRBV6-4; CDR3nt: TGTGCCAGGATACTAGCGGGGGGGACGAGCTCCTACAATGAGCAGTTCTTC; CDR3aa: CARILAGGTSSYNEQFF
abundance: -; j_gene: TRBJ1-1; d_gene: TRBD1; v_gene: TRBV18; CDR3nt: TGTGCCAGCTCCGGACAGGGGGCAGGCACTGAAGCTTTCTTT; CDR3aa: CASSGQGAGTEAFF
abundance: -; j_gene: TRBJ1-1; d_gene: -; v_gene: TRBV2; CDR3nt: TGTGCCAGCAGTGCCCCCGATGGGCTGAACACTGAAGCTTTCTTT; CDR3aa: CASSAPDGLNTEAFF
abundance: -; j_gene: TRBJ2-7; d_gene: TRBD1; v_gene: TRBV6-1; CDR3nt: TGTGCCAGCACCAACAGGGGGCTTCAAGAGCAGTACTTC; CDR3aa: CASTNRGLQEQYF
abundance: -; j_gene: TRBJ2-1; d_gene: -; v_gene: TRBV5-1; CDR3nt: TGCGCCAGCGCGGGCCCCGGGGATGAGCAGTTCTTC; CDR3aa: CASAGPGDEQFF
abundance: -; j_gene: TRBJ2-2; d_gene: -; v_gene: TRBV6-5; CDR3nt: TGTGCCAGCAGAAGTCGGACTACTAACACCGGGGAGCTGTTTTTT; CDR3aa: CASRSRTTNTGELFF
abundance: -; j_gene: TRBJ1-1; d_gene: -; v_gene: TRBV25-1; CDR3nt: TGTGCCAGCAGTGAATCGGGCAGGGGAATGAACACTGAAGCTTTCTTT; CDR3aa: CASSESGRGMNTEAFF
abundance: -; j_gene: TRBJ2-5; d_gene: TRBD2; v_gene: TRBV2; CDR3nt: TGTGCCAGCAGTGAAGCAAGCGGGGGGGGCATTAGGGAGACCCAGTACTTC; CDR3aa: CASSEASGGGIRETQYF
abundance: -; j_gene: TRBJ2-1; d_gene: TRBD2; v_gene: TRBV6-5; CDR3nt: TGTGCCAGCAGCTCTCCTAGCGGGGCGGGCAATGAGCAGTTCTTC; CDR3aa: CASSSPSGAGNEQFF